The present T cell receptor (beta chain) was sequenced within a study of T cell responses to AZD1222 COVID-19 vaccine. Turning to the study itself: Second-dose recipients at about 4 or about 12 weeks were treated as one pooled group. General study findings and limits: Per reports, nearly half of all spike-specific TCRs target regions that are unmutated in variants. A mostly white British donor set with more females was recruited, and clonal diversity was possibly underestimated.

Turning to this clone: Its antigen is not known.

Germline CDR1 and CDR2: DFQATT and SNEGSKA (reference sequence). This CDR3 has 16 amino acids. Trimming took off 3 bases at V and 3 bases at J, with 21 bases between the two ends. TCRdb keeps only in-frame clones here, not all; method: immunoSEQ multiplex PCR. The sample shows 140,000 to 150,000 clones, 89% of them seen only once. This specimen consisted of peripheral blood, obtained on day 0 of AZD1222 vaccination. The V gene is TRBV20-1, the J gene TRBJ2-7, with a tentative D call TRBD2 (5 bases). The sequence was collected from an adult in good health. CDR3 protein: CSASIRLDWSGYEQYF. The CDR3 nucleotides are TGCAGTGCTAGTATCCGTTTGGATTGGAGCGGCTACGAGCAGTACTTC.